The present T cell receptor (beta chain) was sequenced within a study of cytomegalovirus exposure and HLA in healthy donors. A remark on this clone: Other DNA sequences within the sample encode an identical CDR3.

The CDR3 extends over 16 amino acids. V was clipped by 0 bases and J by 4 bases; unmatched bases: 7. Germline lookup yields CDR1 LGHNA and CDR2 YNFKEQ. Here immunoSEQ multiplex PCR was the method, and the copy in TCRdb shows in-frame clones only, minus some. The table records approximately 160,000 clones, approximately 88% of them present only once. The origin of this receptor is a woman aged 18-30 years in good health and CMV-seropositive. Sequenced: PBMCs. The chain carries TRBV4-2 and TRBJ2-7; TRBD2 matches at 9 bases. CDR3 in amino acids: CASSQDGTSGSYEQYF. The CDR3 DNA reads as TGTGCCAGCAGCCAAGACGGAACTAGCGGGTCTTACGAGCAGTACTTC.